The following is a T cell receptor beta chain sequence with its context. Terminally differentiated effector memory CD45RA+ cells were left out of the naive CD8 fraction, which was CD45RO-negative and positively selected for CCR7. The donors were adults (healthy and HIV-negative) with no recent acute infections or vaccinations. The study drew all its donors from Caucasian adults living in Nashville, Tennessee. The sample belongs to a study of shared clonotypes between healthy human individuals. Study-wide context: Three plates each covered CD4 naive and memory; CD8 naive two, CD8 memory one.

The V end lost 6 bases, the J end lost 1 base, and 16 bases lay between the germline ends. The germline V gene encodes CDR1 MDHEN and CDR2 SYDVKM. The CDR3 totals 15 residues. The authors distributed each subset's genomic DNA evenly over several immunoSEQ plates. Here immunoSEQ multiplex PCR was the method, and the copy in TCRdb shows in-frame clones only, minus some. The repertoire consists of about 2.1 million clones, with 93% occurring once and the leading ten covering more than 1.5%. The sequence was collected from a man between 18 and 35 years old in good health. Some clones in this sample may be carry-over from other donors' samples. Material for sequencing was naive CD8+ T cells from PBMCs. The J gene is TRBJ2-7, the V gene TRBV28; D might be TRBD1 (6 bases). The chain's CDR3 is CASSPWGPMSYEQYF. The CDR3 DNA reads TGTGCCAGCAGCCCCTGGGGGCCGATGTCCTACGAGCAGTACTTC.